This entry lists 4 T cell receptor beta chains sequenced from one sample in a study of Graves' ophthalmopathy and Graves' hyperthyroidism. The authors amplified TCR beta CDR3 regions from RNA transcripts. HTBI-primed RT-PCR formed the first round, and a multiplex PCR formed the second. MiXCR, applied by TCRdb to the multiplex PCR reads, yields one record per CDR3 protein. The table records approximately 160,000 distinct CDR3 sequences, 30% to 45% of them present only once. Sample: peripheral blood. These receptors came from a woman in her thirties or forties with Graves' ophthalmopathy.

This clonotype was seen a handful of times. The genes are TRBV5-1 and TRBJ1-2, with a possible D match to TRBD1 (6 bases). Germline V gene lookup returns CDR1 SGHRS and CDR2 YFSETQ. The CDR3 extends over 15 amino acids. V was clipped by 4 bases and J by 6 bases, with 19 bases between them. This CDR3 reads CASSVTSGVLDGYTF. Written as DNA, the CDR3 is TGCGCCAGCAGCGTGACGTCAGGGGTCCTCGATGGCTACACCTTC.

This clonotype has ten or more counts. V is TRBV18 and J is TRBJ1-5, with TRBD1 matching 8 bases. The V segment lost 6 bases and the J segment 2 bases; nucleotides outside the gene matches: 6. CDR1 is KGHSH and CDR2 is LQKENI in the germline V gene. The CDR3 covers 15 residues. CDR3 protein: CASSLQGDRNQPQHF. The DNA for the CDR3 is TGTGCCAGCTCTCTACAGGGGGACCGCAATCAGCCCCAGCATTTT.

This clonotype was counted a few times. The chain links TRBV6-2 or TRBV6-3 to TRBJ1-2; D unresolved. Germline V gene data show CDR1 as MNHEY and CDR2 as SVGEGT. The CDR3 sequence is 13 residues long. Deletions cut 7 bases from V and 2 bases from J, with 11 bases between. The CDR3 sequence is CASTHMENYGYTF. As DNA, the CDR3 is TGTGCCAGCACACATATGGAGAACTATGGCTACACCTTC.

This clonotype was observed many times. V gene TRBV7-3 combines with J gene TRBJ1-2; D is perhaps TRBD1 (6 bases). The CDR3 is 17 residues long. Germline lookup yields CDR1 SGHTA and CDR2 FQGTGA. V was cut by 6 bases and J by 0 bases, with 20 bases left in between. CDR3 bases: TGTGCCAGCAGGCCCTTCGGGGGACACCCGGCTAACTATGGCTACACCTTC. It specifies CASRPFGGHPANYGYTF.